These 18 T cell receptor beta chains came from one sample sequenced in a study of OX40 agonist ivuxolimab in advanced cancers. Measured with immunoSEQ multiplex PCR; TCRdb has only the in-frame clones, and not every one. The sample has about 67,000 clones, 85% seen once. Here the sequenced sample was CD4+ or CD8+ T cells sorted from blood, taken in a trial of the OX40 agonist ivuxolimab. The origin of the receptors is an adult with an advanced solid tumor such as melanoma, head and neck, liver or kidney cancer.

The V gene is TRBV19, the J gene TRBJ1-2, with D perhaps matching TRBD1 (5 bases). This CDR3 has 13 residues. In germline, CDR1 is LNHDA, CDR2 SQIVND (reference sequence). V lost 3 bases and J 6 bases, leaving 11 bases between the germline ends. The CDR3 is CASSMMGEDGYTF. The CDR3 DNA reads TGTGCCAGTAGTATGATGGGGGAGGATGGCTACACCTTC.

This rearrangement joins TRBV7-2 to TRBJ1-6; D perhaps matches TRBD1 (5 bases). From germline, CDR1 is SGHTA and CDR2 FQGNSA. This CDR3 is built from 14 residues. The V end was cut by 6 bases, the J end by 8 bases, with 14 bases between. CDR3 bases: TGTGCCAGCAGGACCAGGGTAGGAGATTCACCCCTCCACTTT. It codes for CASRTRVGDSPLHF.

In DNA form, the CDR3 reads TGTGCCAGCAGTCTGACAGGGTCGGGAAATGAAAAACTGTTTTTT. Translating it yields CASSLTGSGNEKLFF. The rearrangement joins TRBV6-5 to TRBJ1-4, with 7 bases aligning to TRBD1. Germline CDR1 reads MNHEY; CDR2 reads SVGAGI. CDR3 size: 15 residues. Unmatched junction bases numbered 8, after V lost 5 bases and J lost 5 bases.

The V and J genes are TRBV18 and TRBJ2-5; D gene unclear. The length of the CDR3 is 15 residues. CDR1 and CDR2 (germline): KGHSH, LQKENI. Trimming cost V 6 bases and J 2 bases, with 16 bases left between them. The CDR3 nucleotides read TGTGCCAGCTCCCACGACTCGACTCGACAAGAGACCCAGTACTTC. This sequence encodes CASSHDSTRQETQYF.

The V call is TRBV15, the J call TRBJ2-5, with D uncertain. This CDR3 spans 15 amino acids. Trimming left V 0 bases short and J 4 bases short, with 12 bases between. CDR1 LNHNV and CDR2 YYDKDF come from the germline V gene (reference sequence). CDR3 sequence: CATSRDLRIGETQYF. The CDR3 DNA follows: TGTGCCACCAGCAGAGATCTAAGGATTGGAGAGACCCAGTACTTC.

V and J are TRBV7-9 and TRBJ2-5; 8 bases match TRBD2. Looked up from germline, CDR1 is SEHNR and CDR2 is FQNEAQ (reference sequence). Trimming removed 5 bases from V and 2 bases from J; junction bases left unmatched: 4. The CDR3 is 14 amino acids. The CDR3 loop is CASSLSGSQETQYF. CDR3 coding DNA: TGTGCCAGCAGCCTCAGCGGGAGTCAAGAGACCCAGTACTTC.

The chain employs TRBV11-2 and TRBJ2-7; 7 bases align to TRBD1. CDR1 is SGHAT, CDR2 FQNNGV, per germline. V was clipped by 4 bases and J by 0 bases; unmatched bases: 0. The CDR3 consists of 13 residues. The CDR3 sequence is CASSWDSSYEQYF. The CDR3 DNA follows: TGTGCCAGCAGCTGGGACAGCTCCTACGAGCAGTACTTC.

The chain couples TRBV28 to TRBJ2-1; possible D gene TRBD2, 6 bases. The CDR3 consists of 13 residues. V was clipped by 10 bases and J by 5 bases, with 15 bases between them. The germline gives CDR1 MDHEN, CDR2 SYDVKM. The CDR3 reads CAIQGPGDNEQFF. The CDR3 DNA follows: TGTGCCATCCAGGGCCCGGGGGACAATGAGCAGTTCTTC.

In DNA form, the CDR3 reads TGTGCCAGCACGCGACGGGAGATTGGGTACGAGCAGTACTTC. As protein: CASTRREIGYEQYF. The chain has TRBV2 and TRBJ2-7, with D maybe TRBD2 (6 bases). Germline V CDR1 and CDR2: SNHLY, FYNNEI. The CDR3 runs 14 residues. The ends were cut back, 7 bases at V and 4 bases at J, with 17 bases in the middle.

J is TRBJ2-3 and V is TRBV7-9; 7 positions agree with TRBD2. Germline CDR1 and CDR2: SEHNR and FQNEAQ (reference sequence). CDR3 length: 14 amino acids. The ends lost 2 bases at V and 5 bases at J; junction bases unmatched: 4. This CDR3 reads CASSLSGVGDTQYF. As DNA, the CDR3 is TGTGCCAGCAGCTTAAGCGGGGTGGGAGATACGCAGTATTTT.

This chain links TRBV5-1 with TRBJ1-3; TRBD1 aligns across 9 bases. Germline V lookup: CDR1 SGHRS, CDR2 YFSETQ. This CDR3 has 15 residues. V trimming: 4 bases; J trimming: 3 bases; junction bases outside the gene matches: 5. CDR3 nucleotides: TGCGCCAGCAGCCCCCTGACAGGGGGTGGAAACACCATATATTTT. It translates to CASSPLTGGGNTIYF.

The J gene is TRBJ2-3, the V gene TRBV7-2, with TRBD2 matching over 8 bases. The CDR3 has 15 amino acids. Germline V gene sequence: CDR1 SGHTA, CDR2 FQGNSA. V was clipped by 0 bases and J by 11 bases; unmatched bases: 10. The CDR3 loop reads CASSLASGTWRGQYF. CDR3 bases: TGTGCCAGCAGCTTAGCTAGCGGGACCTGGCGGGGGCAGTATTTT.

V gene TRBV4-3 combines with J gene TRBJ2-3, with a possible D match to TRBD2 (7 bases). Per the germline V gene, CDR1 is LGHNA and CDR2 is YSLEER. The CDR3 is 17 residues long. V was trimmed by 0 bases and J by 9 bases, leaving 22 bases between them. This CDR3 is CASSQDRGQGGYRTQYF. The CDR3 nucleotides read TGCGCCAGCAGCCAAGATCGGGGGCAGGGAGGGTATAGGACGCAGTATTTT.

The gene calls are TRBV30 and TRBJ2-1, with no clear D. Germline values: CDR1 GTSNPN, CDR2 SVGIG (reference sequence). The CDR3 is 14 residues long. Trimming removed 0 bases at V and 3 bases at J, with 9 bases between. The CDR3 bases are TGTGCCTGGAGTGTAGTCCAGGTCTACAATGAGCAGTTCTTC. This encodes CAWSVVQVYNEQFF.

V gene TRBV6-5 combines with J gene TRBJ2-1; 12 bases are shared with TRBD2. The germline V gene encodes CDR1 MNHEY and CDR2 SVGAGI. V lost 5 bases, J lost 10 bases, and 6 bases stayed unmatched. The CDR3 runs 14 residues. CDR3 in DNA: TGTGCCAGCAGTAGACTAGCGGGAGTCGGAGAGCAGTTCTTC. Translating gives CASSRLAGVGEQFF.

The chain links TRBV27 to TRBJ2-7; no clear D. CDR1 is MNHEY and CDR2 is SMNVEV in the germline V gene (reference sequence). The length of the CDR3 is 14 residues. V gave up 2 bases and J gave up 4 bases, with 12 bases separating them. CDR3 in DNA: TGTGCCAGCAGTTTAGGTACGGATGAGTACGAGCAGTACTTC. Translation gives CASSLGTDEYEQYF.

This clone was seen more than once but under ten times. The genes are TRBV2 and TRBJ1-5, with 8 bases matching TRBD1. Germline V gene sequence: CDR1 SNHLY, CDR2 FYNNEI. The junction had 5 bases not matched to a gene; V was cut back by 6 bases and J by 7 bases. This CDR3 is 13 amino acids long. In nucleotides, the CDR3 is TGTGCCAGCAGGGGACAGGCGAGCCAGCCCCAGCATTTT. Translated, it gives CASRGQASQPQHF.

This chain links TRBV5-5 with TRBJ1-1, with 10 nucleotides matching TRBD1. Germline V lookup: CDR1 SGHKS, CDR2 YYEKEE (reference sequence). The CDR3 has 16 residues. The ends lost 4 bases at V and 3 bases at J; junction bases unmatched: 9. CDR3 sequence reads: CASSPGTGDSDTEAFF. Written as DNA, the CDR3 is TGTGCCAGCAGCCCCGGGACAGGGGATTCCGACACTGAAGCTTTCTTT.